Listed below are T cell receptor beta chains from one sample, sequenced in a study of T cell responses to AZD1222 COVID-19 vaccine. The table came from immunoSEQ multiplex PCR; TCRdb's copy has only in-frame clones and leaves some out. Of 75,000 to 100,000 clones listed, roughly 88% were seen once; the top ten hold 2.8%. The sequencing here drew on peripheral blood, taken on day 0 of AZD1222 vaccination. These receptors were taken from an adult in good health. Each CDR3 is given with its conserved first and last residue. The D gene is left open where the match is weak. Size values are once, few and many counts, or a class for expanded clones, and some rows have none.

V gene: TRBV2; J gene: TRBJ2-5; clone size: NA; D gene: TRBD2; CDR3 DNA: TGTGCCAGCAGGGAGACCGAGCGGGAGCCTGGGGAGACCCAGTACTTC; CDR3 protein: CASRETEREPGETQYF
V gene: TRBV6-1; J gene: TRBJ2-7; clone size: NA; D gene: NA; CDR3 DNA: TGTGCCAGCAGTGAAGGTCGGGGATACTACTACGAGCAGTACTTC; CDR3 protein: CASSEGRGYYYEQYF
V gene: TRBV7-2; J gene: TRBJ2-1; clone size: once; D gene: NA; CDR3 DNA: TGTGCCAGCAGCTTACACAGCGGCAGTGAGCAGTTCTTC; CDR3 protein: CASSLHSGSEQFF
V gene: TRBV29-1; J gene: TRBJ2-1; clone size: NA; D gene: TRBD1; CDR3 DNA: TGCAGCGTTGGGCCACAGGGGGCTGAGCAGTTCTTC; CDR3 protein: CSVGPQGAEQFF
V gene: TRBV18; J gene: TRBJ2-7; clone size: NA; D gene: TRBD1; CDR3 DNA: TGTGCCAGCTCACCCGAAAGGGGGCCCTACGAGCAGTACTTC; CDR3 protein: CASSPERGPYEQYF
V gene: TRBV27; J gene: TRBJ1-3; clone size: NA; D gene: NA; CDR3 DNA: TGTGCCAGCAGTTCAAACTCTCTAGGGTGGGGAAACACCATATATTTT; CDR3 protein: CASSSNSLGWGNTIYF
V gene: TRBV30; J gene: TRBJ2-3; clone size: few; D gene: NA; CDR3 DNA: TGTGCCTGGAGTGTTATGGGGAGGGATACGCAGTATTTT; CDR3 protein: CAWSVMGRDTQYF
V gene: TRBV10-1; J gene: TRBJ1-2; clone size: NA; D gene: NA; CDR3 DNA: TGCGCCAGCAGTGAGTCGAGGGACGTTGGAGGCTACACCTTC; CDR3 protein: CASSESRDVGGYTF
V gene: TRBV5-1; J gene: TRBJ1-4; clone size: NA; D gene: NA; CDR3 DNA: TGCGCCAGCAGCTTGGCCGAGGGTTTCCCTAATGAAAAACTGTTTTTT; CDR3 protein: CASSLAEGFPNEKLFF
V gene: TRBV7-2; J gene: TRBJ2-7; clone size: NA; D gene: TRBD2; CDR3 DNA: TGTGCCAGCAGCTTAGTTGGGACTAGGGGTTACGAGCAGTACTTC; CDR3 protein: CASSLVGTRGYEQYF
V gene: TRBV28; J gene: TRBJ1-2; clone size: few; D gene: NA; CDR3 DNA: TGTGCCAGCAGTCCCGGGGGAGGGGTTCGCTATGGCTACACCTTC; CDR3 protein: CASSPGGGVRYGYTF
V gene: TRBV28; J gene: TRBJ1-2; clone size: NA; D gene: NA; CDR3 DNA: TGTGCCAGCAGTTTATTAACTGCAAAGGACCCGGGGGGCTACACCTTC; CDR3 protein: CASSLLTAKDPGGYTF
V gene: TRBV10-3; J gene: TRBJ1-5; clone size: NA; D gene: NA; CDR3 DNA: TGTGCCATCAGTGAGAGCAATCAGCCCCAGCATTTT; CDR3 protein: CAISESNQPQHF
V gene: TRBV6-4; J gene: TRBJ2-1; clone size: NA; D gene: TRBD1; CDR3 DNA: TGTGCCAGCAGTGACAAACTGACAGGGGGCGATGAGCAGTTCTTC; CDR3 protein: CASSDKLTGGDEQFF
V gene: TRBV2; J gene: TRBJ2-7; clone size: NA; D gene: TRBD2; CDR3 DNA: TGTGCCAGCAGCCTCGGGACTAGCGGACCCTACGAGCAGTACTTC; CDR3 protein: CASSLGTSGPYEQYF
V gene: TRBV28; J gene: TRBJ2-2; clone size: NA; D gene: TRBD2; CDR3 DNA: TGTGCCAGCAGTTCTAGATGGACTAGCGGGACAAAAAATTTTTACACCGGGGAGCTGTTTTTT; CDR3 protein: CASSSRWTSGTKNFYTGELFF
V gene: TRBV30; J gene: TRBJ2-2; clone size: NA; D gene: NA; CDR3 DNA: TGTGCCTTACAGGGAAACCGAGGCACCGGGGAGCTGTTTTTT; CDR3 protein: CALQGNRGTGELFF
V gene: TRBV4-2; J gene: TRBJ1-1; clone size: NA; D gene: TRBD1; CDR3 DNA: TGTGCCAGCAGCCAAGACGGACAGGGGCCGGGCACTGAAGCTTTCTTT; CDR3 protein: CASSQDGQGPGTEAFF
V gene: TRBV3-1/TRBV3-2; J gene: TRBJ1-5; clone size: NA; D gene: NA; CDR3 DNA: TGTGCCAGCAGCCAAAGGGGGGGTAGAAAGCCCCAGCATTTT; CDR3 protein: CASSQRGGRKPQHF
V gene: TRBV28; J gene: TRBJ2-2; clone size: NA; D gene: TRBD2; CDR3 DNA: TGTGCCAGCAGTTTATTAACTAGCGGGAGGGCCGGGACCGGGGAGCTGTTTTTT; CDR3 protein: CASSLLTSGRAGTGELFF
V gene: TRBV5-5; J gene: TRBJ2-1; clone size: NA; D gene: NA; CDR3 DNA: TGTGCCAGCAGCCAACCGGGAATTGACATCGGCAATGAGCAGTTCTTC; CDR3 protein: CASSQPGIDIGNEQFF
V gene: TRBV10-3; J gene: TRBJ2-3; clone size: few; D gene: NA; CDR3 DNA: TGTGCCATCAGTGAGTCGGCGGGCACTCGGACAGATACGCAGTATTTT; CDR3 protein: CAISESAGTRTDTQYF
V gene: TRBV10-3; J gene: TRBJ2-1; clone size: NA; D gene: NA; CDR3 DNA: TGTGCCATCAGTGGGGTCCCTAGTTACGGAGGCAATGAGCAGTTCTTC; CDR3 protein: CAISGVPSYGGNEQFF
V gene: TRBV7-9; J gene: TRBJ1-3; clone size: NA; D gene: TRBD1; CDR3 DNA: TGTGCCAGCAGCTGGACAGGGGCTGGAAACACCATATATTTT; CDR3 protein: CASSWTGAGNTIYF
V gene: TRBV7-2; J gene: TRBJ2-1; clone size: NA; D gene: TRBD2; CDR3 DNA: TGTGCCAGCAGCCCAAGGGACTACTACAATGAGCAGTTCTTC; CDR3 protein: CASSPRDYYNEQFF
V gene: TRBV7-2; J gene: TRBJ1-1; clone size: NA; D gene: NA; CDR3 DNA: TGTGCCAGCAGCTTAGACTGGGCTGAGGCTTTCTTT; CDR3 protein: CASSLDWAEAFF
V gene: TRBV21-1; J gene: TRBJ2-3; clone size: NA; D gene: NA; CDR3 DNA: TGTGCCAGTACTTTAGGGACTAGCGGGAGATATACGCAGTATTTT; CDR3 protein: CASTLGTSGRYTQYF
V gene: TRBV7-9; J gene: TRBJ1-2; clone size: NA; D gene: NA; CDR3 DNA: TGTGCCAGCAGCTTCCTGGCCGGGAGGAGCGATGGCTACACCTTC; CDR3 protein: CASSFLAGRSDGYTF
V gene: TRBV11-3; J gene: TRBJ2-5; clone size: NA; D gene: TRBD1; CDR3 DNA: TGTGCCAGCAGCTTACTTCTTAGGGGGTCTTCCACAGGGGTTGGAGAGACCCAGTACTTC; CDR3 protein: CASSLLLRGSSTGVGETQYF
V gene: TRBV4-2; J gene: TRBJ2-7; clone size: NA; D gene: TRBD2; CDR3 DNA: TGTGCCAGCAGCGATAGCGGGAGCTCCTACGAGCAGTACTTC; CDR3 protein: CASSDSGSSYEQYF
V gene: TRBV11-3; J gene: TRBJ1-1; clone size: NA; D gene: NA; CDR3 DNA: TGTGCCAGCAGCTTAGATTACGGTGAAGCTTTCTTT; CDR3 protein: CASSLDYGEAFF
V gene: TRBV5-4; J gene: TRBJ2-5; clone size: NA; D gene: NA; CDR3 DNA: TGTGCCAGCAGCTTGGAAGCAGAGACCCAGTACTTC; CDR3 protein: CASSLEAETQYF
V gene: TRBV5-1; J gene: TRBJ1-1; clone size: NA; D gene: NA; CDR3 DNA: TGCGCCAGCAGCGCACAGGGAGACACTGAAGCTTTCTTT; CDR3 protein: CASSAQGDTEAFF
V gene: TRBV19; J gene: TRBJ2-1; clone size: NA; D gene: TRBD1; CDR3 DNA: TGTGCCAGTATAGGACAGGGCCAGGGGTTTAATGAGCAGTTCTTC; CDR3 protein: CASIGQGQGFNEQFF
V gene: TRBV28; J gene: TRBJ1-2; clone size: NA; D gene: NA; CDR3 DNA: TGTGCCAGCCGGGAGACAGGAGACTATGGCTACACCTTC; CDR3 protein: CASRETGDYGYTF
V gene: TRBV9; J gene: TRBJ1-1; clone size: NA; D gene: NA; CDR3 DNA: TGTGCCAGCAGCCCCCGTTCCCGAATGAACACTGAAGCTTTCTTT; CDR3 protein: CASSPRSRMNTEAFF
V gene: TRBV9; J gene: TRBJ2-1; clone size: many; D gene: NA; CDR3 DNA: TGTGCCAGCAGCGTAGATCAGGGCCTGTATGAGCAGTTCTTC; CDR3 protein: CASSVDQGLYEQFF